The clone carrying this T cell receptor beta chain was seen ten or more times. Naive CD8 libraries came from about 19,000 to 1,100,000 sorted cells with 10%, 30% or 50% RNA. This sample was included in a study of molecular identifiers for immune sequencing clone quantification. Trimming left V 7 bases short and J 1 base short, with 10 bases between. CDR1 is MDHEN, CDR2 SYDVKM, per germline. This CDR3 spans 13 amino acids. MiXCR was run by TCRdb on the PCR reads, yielding one entry per CDR3 protein. The table lists 490,000 or so distinct CDR3 sequences, about a fifth of them singletons. Sequenced input: naive CD8+ T cells from blood, with Jurkat cell RNA spiked in. Sample subset: FACS-sorted CD8+CD4-CCR7+CD45RA+ naive T cells. This chain uses TRBV28 with TRBJ2-5, with D perhaps TRBD2 (6 bases). This TCR was sampled from a human donor in good health. Some libraries in this study had Jurkat cell RNA spiked in. CDR3: CASTPGSQETQYF. The CDR3 DNA is TGTGCCAGCACTCCCGGGAGCCAAGAGACCCAGTACTTC. Filled out from reference TRBV28 and TRBJ2-5, the complete variable domain reads DVKVTQSSRYLVKRTGEKVFLECVQDMDHENMFWYRQDPGLGLRLIYFSYDVKMKEKGDIPEGYSVSREKKERFSLILESASTNQTSMYLCASTPGSQETQYFGPGTRLLVL.